This T cell receptor (beta chain) was sequenced in a study of T cell responses to AZD1222 COVID-19 vaccine. Findings and limits, study-wide: The donors showed a predominance of white British ancestry and of females, with possible underestimation of clonal diversity. Spike was spanned by vaccine-associated CD4 TCRs, which were dominant at 160-218 and 743-854. Repertoires in all cases were sampled only once the peak T cell response had passed.

The ends were cut back, 3 bases at V and 6 bases at J, with 8 bases in the middle. The CDR3 contains 13 residues. Germline CDR1 and CDR2: MNHEY and SMNVEV (reference sequence). Generated by immunoSEQ multiplex PCR, the TCRdb table keeps only in-frame clones and is missing some. The data contain 150,000 to 180,000 clones, about 86% of them seen just once; the ten biggest clones take up 5.5% to 6%. Turning to this clone: Its antigen is not identified.

The V and J genes are TRBV27 and TRBJ2-2, with D perhaps TRBD1 (5 bases). This TCR was recovered from an adult in good health. The source material was peripheral blood, sampled on day 0 of MenACWY control vaccination. The CDR3 is CASSLAGPGELFF. As DNA, the CDR3 is TGTGCCAGCAGTTTGGCAGGGCCCGGGGAGCTGTTTTTT.